This T cell receptor beta chain was captured by sequencing in a study of beta chain features in type 1 diabetes. Study-level findings and limits: In every one of the four CD4+ subsets, TCRB CDR3s were moderately but significantly shorter in Type 1 diabetes patients. Any HLA-type effect on TCRB rearrangement remained unresolved here.

The table lists this clone with a few counts. Its antigen remains unknown. Donors underwent one heparinised blood draw, 90 to 150 mL on average. Per the germline V gene, CDR1 is LNHNV and CDR2 is YYDKDF (reference sequence). This CDR3 comprises 17 residues. All of the isolated RNA was reverse transcribed, so expressed TCRB transcripts were sequenced. Profiling relied on immunoSEQ multiplex PCR, and the TCRdb table lists in-frame clones only, not all of them. The table records over 300,000 clones, 8% of them present only once. The chain joins TRBV15 to TRBJ2-5, with D possibly being TRBD1 (5 bases). The J call is doubtful: the DNA matches TRBJ2-7 better. This clonotype was sampled from a woman younger than 35 in good health. The sequencing sample was made of central memory CD4+ T cells from blood. CDR3 in amino acids: CATSRASLWARAYEQYF. CDR3 sequence (DNA): TGTGCCACCAGCAGAGCCAGCCTATGGGCCAGGGCCTACGAGCAGTACTTC.